The following is a TCR beta chain sequence with its context. Its antigen is undetermined. This sample stems from a study of post-analysis software for immune sequencing data. The study's findings and limits: Elevated frequency relative to controls characterized roughly five TRBV segments in patients, TRBV5-6, TRBV5-1 and TRBV20-1 among them.

Included in the TCR beta cDNA libraries were unique molecular identifiers. TCRdb analysed the PCR reads with MiXCR anew, one entry per CDR3 protein. The table has under 650,000 distinct CDR3 sequences, roughly 40% seen once. Germline V gives CDR1 MNHEY, CDR2 SVGAGI. With V trimmed by 6 bases and J by 6 bases, 7 bases remained unmatched. CDR3 length equals 15 residues. The sequenced sample consisted of blood. This chain links TRBV6-5 with TRBJ1-5, with TRBD1 matching over 11 bases. The receptor was derived from a girl aged 5 to 17 with multiple sclerosis. The CDR3: CASSRPGTGGQPQHF. The CDR3 nucleotides are TGTGCCAGCAGCCGCCCCGGGACAGGGGGTCAGCCCCAGCATTTT.